Listed below are T cell receptor beta chains from one sample, sequenced in a study of OX40 agonist ivuxolimab in advanced cancers. Assay: immunoSEQ multiplex PCR; the TCRdb copy retains only in-frame clones and omits some. The table shows about 90,000 clones, with just over 90% occurring only once. Specimen: CD4+ or CD8+ T cells sorted from blood, collected in a trial of the OX40 agonist ivuxolimab. The receptors stem from an adult with an advanced solid tumor such as melanoma, head and neck, liver or kidney cancer. The CDR3 runs from the conserved cysteine through the conserved F or W. D genes are given only for firm matches. Clone sizes are given selectively: once, few, many, or a class where the clone is expanded.

abundance: -; d_gene: -; j_gene: TRBJ2-5; v_gene: TRBV28; len: 14; CDR3aa: CASSLVGGGETQYF; CDR3nt: TGTGCCAGCAGTTTAGTTGGAGGGGGCGAGACCCAGTACTTC
abundance: once; d_gene: TRBD1; j_gene: TRBJ2-7; v_gene: TRBV7-2; len: 14; CDR3aa: CASSTRQGSHEQYF; CDR3nt: TGTGCCAGCAGCACCCGACAGGGGTCCCACGAGCAGTACTTC
abundance: -; d_gene: -; j_gene: TRBJ1-1; v_gene: TRBV5-1; len: 14; CDR3aa: CASSPTGFGTEAFF; CDR3nt: TGCGCCAGCAGCCCCACAGGGTTCGGCACTGAAGCTTTCTTT
abundance: -; d_gene: TRBD1; j_gene: TRBJ1-2; v_gene: TRBV7-8; len: 15; CDR3aa: CASSNRGSTNYGYTF; CDR3nt: TGTGCCAGCAGCAACAGGGGGTCGACTAACTATGGCTACACCTTC
abundance: -; d_gene: -; j_gene: TRBJ2-6; v_gene: TRBV19; len: 17; CDR3aa: CASSIGPAVSGANVLTF; CDR3nt: TGTGCCAGTAGTATAGGGCCGGCGGTCTCTGGGGCCAACGTCCTGACTTTC
abundance: once; d_gene: TRBD2; j_gene: TRBJ2-5; v_gene: TRBV10-3; len: 17; CDR3aa: CAISDRRLAGGVETQYF; CDR3nt: TGTGCCATCAGTGACCGCCGACTAGCGGGAGGGGTAGAGACCCAGTACTTC
abundance: -; d_gene: TRBD1; j_gene: TRBJ2-7; v_gene: TRBV2; len: 14; CDR3aa: CASRARTGSYEQYF; CDR3nt: TGTGCCAGCAGAGCACGGACAGGATCCTACGAGCAGTACTTC
abundance: -; d_gene: -; j_gene: TRBJ2-5; v_gene: TRBV9; len: 17; CDR3aa: CASSVEGGPPQQETQYF; CDR3nt: TGTGCCAGCAGCGTAGAGGGGGGACCCCCCCAGCAAGAGACCCAGTACTTC
abundance: -; d_gene: -; j_gene: TRBJ1-1; v_gene: TRBV14; len: 15; CDR3aa: CASSPVRGGGTEAFF; CDR3nt: TGTGCCAGCAGCCCGGTTCGGGGCGGCGGCACTGAAGCTTTCTTT
abundance: -; d_gene: TRBD2; j_gene: TRBJ2-3; v_gene: TRBV30; len: 14; CDR3aa: CAWKASGSTDTQYF; CDR3nt: TGTGCCTGGAAGGCTAGCGGGAGTACAGATACGCAGTATTTT
abundance: -; d_gene: -; j_gene: TRBJ1-2; v_gene: TRBV27; len: 14; CDR3aa: CASKPGATNYGYTF; CDR3nt: TGTGCCAGCAAGCCAGGGGCAACTAACTATGGCTACACCTTC
abundance: -; d_gene: -; j_gene: TRBJ2-3; v_gene: TRBV7-3; len: 12; CDR3aa: CASSFTGQRWYF; CDR3nt: TGTGCCAGCAGCTTCACGGGGCAAAGGTGGTATTTT
abundance: -; d_gene: TRBD1; j_gene: TRBJ2-7; v_gene: TRBV2; len: 13; CDR3aa: CASQPGQGFEQYF; CDR3nt: TGTGCCAGTCAGCCGGGACAGGGGTTCGAGCAGTACTTC
abundance: -; d_gene: TRBD1; j_gene: TRBJ2-1; v_gene: TRBV5-1; len: 15; CDR3aa: CASSLRTGGGNEQFF; CDR3nt: TGCGCCAGCAGCCTTAGGACAGGGGGCGGCAATGAGCAGTTCTTC
abundance: -; d_gene: -; j_gene: TRBJ1-3; v_gene: TRBV4-2; len: 14; CDR3aa: CASSQEIPGNTIYF; CDR3nt: TGTGCCAGCAGCCAAGAAATACCCGGAAACACCATATATTTT
abundance: -; d_gene: -; j_gene: TRBJ2-3; v_gene: TRBV19; len: 15; CDR3aa: CASRGHPGGTDTQYF; CDR3nt: TGTGCCAGTAGGGGCCATCCGGGGGGCACAGATACGCAGTATTTT
abundance: -; d_gene: TRBD1; j_gene: TRBJ1-2; v_gene: TRBV5-6; len: 14; CDR3aa: CASSYAGGLGGYTF; CDR3nt: TGTGCCAGCAGTTATGCAGGGGGCCTTGGGGGCTACACCTTC
abundance: -; d_gene: -; j_gene: TRBJ1-4; v_gene: TRBV27; len: 13; CDR3aa: CASSPHGNEKLFF; CDR3nt: TGTGCCAGCAGTCCCCACGGTAATGAAAAACTGTTTTTT
abundance: once; d_gene: -; j_gene: TRBJ1-3; v_gene: TRBV6-6; len: 14; CDR3aa: CASLGAPSGNTIYF; CDR3nt: TGTGCCAGCCTGGGGGCACCCTCTGGAAACACCATATATTTT
abundance: -; d_gene: -; j_gene: TRBJ2-5; v_gene: TRBV14; len: 15; CDR3aa: CASSSFTGIQETQYF; CDR3nt: TGTGCCAGCAGCTCGTTTACAGGGATCCAAGAGACCCAGTACTTC
abundance: -; d_gene: TRBD2; j_gene: TRBJ2-5; v_gene: TRBV7-2; len: 16; CDR3aa: CASSLGGGGVQETQYF; CDR3nt: TGTGCCAGCAGCTTAGGAGGCGGGGGAGTCCAAGAGACCCAGTACTTC
abundance: once; d_gene: TRBD1; j_gene: TRBJ2-7; v_gene: TRBV7-2; len: 14; CDR3aa: CASSLGQGSSEQYF; CDR3nt: TGTGCCAGCAGCTTGGGACAGGGTTCTTCCGAGCAGTACTTC
abundance: -; d_gene: -; j_gene: TRBJ2-1; v_gene: TRBV6-5; len: 14; CDR3aa: CASSVASSYNEQFF; CDR3nt: TGTGCCAGCTCAGTAGCCTCCTCCTACAATGAGCAGTTCTTC
abundance: -; d_gene: -; j_gene: TRBJ2-2; v_gene: TRBV7-2; len: 15; CDR3aa: CASSAQGLDTGELFF; CDR3nt: TGTGCCTCATCAGCCCAGGGGTTAGACACCGGGGAGCTGTTTTTT
abundance: -; d_gene: TRBD1; j_gene: TRBJ1-4; v_gene: TRBV7-2; len: 15; CDR3aa: CASSVSGTGSEKLFF; CDR3nt: TGTGCCAGCAGCGTCTCCGGGACAGGGTCCGAAAAACTGTTTTTT
abundance: -; d_gene: -; j_gene: TRBJ2-1; v_gene: TRBV6-5; len: 14; CDR3aa: CASRVSINRGEQFF; CDR3nt: TGTGCCAGCAGAGTTAGTATAAACCGGGGTGAGCAGTTCTTC
abundance: -; d_gene: TRBD2; j_gene: TRBJ2-3; v_gene: TRBV28; len: 14; CDR3aa: CASSLQGGPDTQYF; CDR3nt: TGTGCCAGCAGTTTGCAGGGAGGGCCAGATACGCAGTATTTT
abundance: -; d_gene: TRBD2; j_gene: TRBJ2-3; v_gene: TRBV7-9; len: 13; CDR3aa: CATRGSGTDTQYF; CDR3nt: TGTGCCACGCGGGGGTCGGGCACAGATACGCAGTATTTT
abundance: -; d_gene: -; j_gene: TRBJ2-4; v_gene: TRBV7-8; len: 15; CDR3aa: CASSLGGLAKNIQYF; CDR3nt: TGTGCCAGCAGCTTGGGGGGACTAGCCAAAAACATTCAGTACTTC
abundance: -; d_gene: -; j_gene: TRBJ2-3; v_gene: TRBV7-2; len: 14; CDR3aa: CASSSQDSPDTQYF; CDR3nt: TGTGCCAGCAGCTCTCAAGACTCGCCCGATACGCAGTATTTT
abundance: -; d_gene: -; j_gene: TRBJ2-7; v_gene: TRBV6-6; len: 15; CDR3aa: CASSLQGSWSYEQYF; CDR3nt: TGTGCCAGCAGTTTACAGGGAAGTTGGTCCTACGAGCAGTACTTC
abundance: -; d_gene: -; j_gene: TRBJ2-7; v_gene: TRBV18; len: 15; CDR3aa: CASSPSGQRAYEQYF; CDR3nt: TGTGCCAGCTCACCGAGCGGCCAGAGAGCCTACGAGCAGTACTTC
abundance: -; d_gene: -; j_gene: TRBJ1-5; v_gene: TRBV28; len: 13; CDR3aa: CASSFLPERGGHF; CDR3nt: TGTGCCAGCAGTTTCCTACCCGAGCGGGGGGGGCATTTT
abundance: -; d_gene: TRBD2; j_gene: TRBJ2-2; v_gene: TRBV11-2; len: 15; CDR3aa: CASSPGLANTGELFF; CDR3nt: TGTGCCAGCTCGCCGGGACTAGCGAATACCGGGGAGCTGTTTTTT
abundance: -; d_gene: -; j_gene: TRBJ2-5; v_gene: TRBV7-8; len: 12; CDR3aa: CASSLAGETQYF; CDR3nt: TGTGCCAGCAGCTTAGCAGGGGAGACCCAGTACTTC
abundance: -; d_gene: TRBD2; j_gene: TRBJ2-7; v_gene: TRBV28; len: 15; CDR3aa: CASSFLLAGTYEQYF; CDR3nt: TGTGCCAGCAGTTTCCTACTAGCGGGAACGTACGAGCAGTACTTC
abundance: once; d_gene: -; j_gene: TRBJ2-7; v_gene: TRBV10-3; len: 13; CDR3aa: CAISIDSEGEQYF; CDR3nt: TGTGCCATCAGTATAGACTCAGAGGGGGAGCAGTACTTC
abundance: few; d_gene: TRBD2; j_gene: TRBJ2-1; v_gene: TRBV6-6; len: 14; CDR3aa: CASSYSGRDNEQFF; CDR3nt: TGTGCCAGCAGTTATAGCGGGAGGGACAATGAGCAGTTCTTC
abundance: -; d_gene: -; j_gene: TRBJ2-7; v_gene: TRBV4-2; len: 13; CDR3aa: CASSQAPSYEQYF; CDR3nt: TGTGCCAGCAGCCAAGCGCCCTCCTACGAGCAGTACTTC
abundance: -; d_gene: -; j_gene: TRBJ2-7; v_gene: TRBV18; len: 13; CDR3aa: CASSPPNRYEQYF; CDR3nt: TGTGCCAGCTCACCACCGAACAGGTACGAGCAGTACTTC
abundance: -; d_gene: -; j_gene: TRBJ1-4; v_gene: TRBV5-1; len: 14; CDR3aa: CASSPPGAEEKLFF; CDR3nt: TGCGCCAGCAGCCCTCCGGGGGCGGAGGAAAAACTGTTTTTT
abundance: -; d_gene: -; j_gene: TRBJ1-2; v_gene: TRBV28; len: 12; CDR3aa: CASSLLSGGYTF; CDR3nt: TGTGCCAGCAGTTTACTCAGTGGTGGCTACACCTTC